This record covers a single T cell receptor beta chain. Germline-derived CDR1 and CDR2 are SGDLS and YYNGEE. The ends lost 5 bases at V and 1 base at J; junction bases unmatched: 5. The CDR3 runs 15 residues. This specimen belongs to a study of graft-versus-host responses after intestinal transplantation. Study information: Every transplant recipient was induced with anti-thymocyte globulin, then maintained on tacrolimus and steroids for 2 to 3 years.

The assay was immunoSEQ multiplex PCR, and TCRdb's table has in-frame clones only and misses some. The top ten hold less than 5.5% of the sample, which has over 10,000 clones, over 85% seen once. The rearrangement links TRBV9 to TRBJ2-3, with 9 bases aligning to TRBD2. The sample in question was PBMCs, obtained 950 to 1,300 days after intestinal transplantation. The sequence was collected from a human patient who received an intestinal transplant, so some T cells may come from the graft donor. In DNA form, the CDR3 reads TGTGCCAGCAGTCGACTAGCGGCAGGCACAGATACGCAGTATTTT. Translating it yields CASSRLAAGTDTQYF.